The rows below give T cell receptor beta chains drawn from one sample of a study of blood T cells in healthy people across ages. TCRdb reprocessed the 5' RACE reads via MiXCR and lists one record per CDR3 protein. Among about 1.8 million distinct CDR3 sequences listed, around half were seen once. Sequencing was done on a sample of blood. Receptor source: a woman aged 40-49 years in good health. CDR3s include the opening cysteine and the closing phenylalanine or tryptophan. The D gene is left open where the match is weak. The listing skips clone size in some rows; elsewhere it reads once, few, many or a size class.

clone size,D gene,V gene,J gene,CDR3 DNA,CDR3 protein
once,TRBD2,TRBV7-8,TRBJ2-3,TGTGCCAGCAGCCCCCGGGCTAGCGGGGGGGGCTTCCTAAGCACAGATACGCAGTATTTT,CASSPRASGGGFLSTDTQYF
-,-,TRBV7-9,TRBJ2-5,TGTGCCAGCAGCCTTAGAACCCGACAGGTATCAGAGACCCAGTACTTC,CASSLRTRQVSETQYF
-,TRBD2,TRBV7-2,TRBJ2-7,TGTGCCAGCACCCCTGGACTAGCTCAGAACTACGAGCAGTACTTC,CASTPGLAQNYEQYF
few,TRBD1,TRBV4-2,TRBJ1-5,TGTGCCAGCAGCCAAGATCAGGGGGTCCAGCCCCAGCATTTT,CASSQDQGVQPQHF
few,TRBD2,TRBV4-2,TRBJ2-7,TGTGCCAGCAGCCAAGGGGTGGGTAGCGGGGGGTTAATCGGCGAGCAGTACTTC,CASSQGVGSGGLIGEQYF
-,-,TRBV7-8,TRBJ2-1,TGTGCCAGCAGCTTAGGATCGGGGGCGGTGAATGAGCAGTTCTTC,CASSLGSGAVNEQFF
few,-,TRBV29-1,TRBJ2-1,TGCAGCGTTAACAGGGTCTACAATGAGCAGTTCTTC,CSVNRVYNEQFF
few,TRBD2,TRBV7-3,TRBJ2-1,TGTGCCAGCAGCTTAAATTCTGGGACTAGTGGTCGCTACAATGAGCAGTTCTTC,CASSLNSGTSGRYNEQFF
-,TRBD1,TRBV20-1,TRBJ2-7,TGCAGTGCTAGCTCCCCAGGGGGCGCCTACGAGCAGTACTTC,CSASSPGGAYEQYF
few,-,TRBV20-1,TRBJ2-3,TGCAGTGCTAGTCCCCAGCGGACGGAAAGCACAGATACGCAGTATTTT,CSASPQRTESTDTQYF
-,TRBD1,TRBV20-1,TRBJ1-2,TGCAGTGCCCCCCGGACAGGGACCAACTATGGCTACACCTTC,CSAPRTGTNYGYTF
-,TRBD1,TRBV18,TRBJ1-2,TGTGCCAGCTCACCACCTGGGACAGGGTTGATGGGCTACACCTTC,CASSPPGTGLMGYTF
many,-,TRBV27,TRBJ2-7,TGTGCCAGCAGTTCCGGGGACTCCTACGAGCAGTACTTC,CASSSGDSYEQYF
-,TRBD1,TRBV29-1,TRBJ1-2,TGCAGCGCATTGGGGGACAGGAAGAACTATGGCTACACCTTC,CSALGDRKNYGYTF
once,-,TRBV5-5,TRBJ1-1,TGTGCCAGCAGCGGACTACAGAGTGAAGCTTTCTTT,CASSGLQSEAFF
-,-,TRBV7-2,TRBJ2-5,TGTGCCAGCAGCCCAGTGGTCAGGGCGGTGACCCAGTACTTC,CASSPVVRAVTQYF
-,-,TRBV6-2/TRBV6-3,TRBJ2-5,TGTGCCAGCAGTTACGCGGGTAGCGAGACCCAGTACTTC,CASSYAGSETQYF
-,-,TRBV5-1,TRBJ2-3,TGCGCCAGCGGCAATCCCAGCACAGATACGCAGTATTTT,CASGNPSTDTQYF
-,TRBD1,TRBV5-1,TRBJ1-2,TGCGCCAGCAGCTCAACAGGGGCGTTCAACTATGGCTACACCTTC,CASSSTGAFNYGYTF
once,TRBD1,TRBV19,TRBJ1-1,TGTGCCAGTAGGACAGCGACAGGGGGCAACACTGAAGCTTTCTTT,CASRTATGGNTEAFF
many,-,TRBV20-1,TRBJ1-5,TGCAGTGCTAGGGCCCCCCTAGGACCTAGCAATCAGCCCCAGCATTTT,CSARAPLGPSNQPQHF
-,-,TRBV5-6,TRBJ1-2,TGTGCCAGCAGCCAACCCGGGGGCGGCTACACCTTC,CASSQPGGGYTF
-,-,TRBV4-3,TRBJ2-3,TGCGCCAGCAGCCCAGGATCGACACGCCTGGAGGGAGATACGCAGTATTTT,CASSPGSTRLEGDTQYF
-,-,TRBV18,TRBJ2-5,TGTGCCAGCTCACCACTAACAGGGCTACAAGAGACCCAGTACTTC,CASSPLTGLQETQYF
once,-,TRBV9,TRBJ2-3,TGTGCCAGCAGTGGGGAGCCCGGGGATACGCAGTATTTT,CASSGEPGDTQYF
-,TRBD1,TRBV7-2,TRBJ1-2,TGTGCCAGCAGGATGGGACAGGGGCTCTATGGCTACACCTTC,CASRMGQGLYGYTF
few,-,TRBV7-3,TRBJ2-1,TGTGCCAGCAGCTTAAGAAGGGGGTCGGATGAGCAGTTCTTC,CASSLRRGSDEQFF
few,TRBD1,TRBV6-5,TRBJ1-4,TGTGCCAGCAGTTTCGGACAGGGGCACGGAAAACTGTTTTTT,CASSFGQGHGKLFF
-,-,TRBV5-6,TRBJ2-2,TGTGCCAGCAGCTTGGCTGTTGACTTAACCGGGGAGCTGTTTTTT,CASSLAVDLTGELFF
few,TRBD2,TRBV12-3/TRBV12-4,TRBJ2-3,TGTGCCAGCAGTTCTCCCACGATTTGGACTAGCGGACCTAACACAGATACGCAGTATTTT,CASSSPTIWTSGPNTDTQYF
-,-,TRBV6-4,TRBJ2-6,TGTGCCAGCAGTGACCAGGGATCCGCGGCCAACGTCCTGACTTTC,CASSDQGSAANVLTF
few,TRBD2,TRBV28,TRBJ2-5,TGTGCCAGCAGTTCCACCAGCGGGGGGACTCGACAAGAGACCCAGTACTTC,CASSSTSGGTRQETQYF
few,-,TRBV4-1,TRBJ2-5,TGCGCCAGCAGCCCTGGGAGTTTTACGGAGACCCAGTACTTC,CASSPGSFTETQYF
-,-,TRBV9,TRBJ1-2,TGTGCCAGCAGCGTAGCAGCGACTCAAGCCTATGGCTACACCTTC,CASSVAATQAYGYTF